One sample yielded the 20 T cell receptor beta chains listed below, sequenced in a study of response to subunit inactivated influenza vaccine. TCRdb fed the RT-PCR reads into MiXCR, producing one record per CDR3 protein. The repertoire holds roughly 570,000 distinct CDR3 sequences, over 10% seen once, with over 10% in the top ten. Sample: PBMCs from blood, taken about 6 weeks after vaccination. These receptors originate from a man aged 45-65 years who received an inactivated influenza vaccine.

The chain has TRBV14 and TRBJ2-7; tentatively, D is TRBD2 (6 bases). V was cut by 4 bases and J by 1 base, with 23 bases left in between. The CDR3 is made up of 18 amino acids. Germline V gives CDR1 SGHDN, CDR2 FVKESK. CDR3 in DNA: TGTGCCAGCAGCCCAAAGATATTTTCGGCGGGACCTTCCTACGAGCAGTACTTC. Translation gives CASSPKIFSAGPSYEQYF.

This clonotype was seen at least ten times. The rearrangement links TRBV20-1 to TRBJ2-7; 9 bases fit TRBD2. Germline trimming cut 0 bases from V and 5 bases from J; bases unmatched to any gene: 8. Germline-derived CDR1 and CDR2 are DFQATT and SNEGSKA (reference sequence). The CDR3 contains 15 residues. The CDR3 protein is CSARDGGASGNEQYF. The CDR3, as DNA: TGCAGTGCTAGAGATGGGGGGGCTAGCGGGAACGAGCAGTACTTC.

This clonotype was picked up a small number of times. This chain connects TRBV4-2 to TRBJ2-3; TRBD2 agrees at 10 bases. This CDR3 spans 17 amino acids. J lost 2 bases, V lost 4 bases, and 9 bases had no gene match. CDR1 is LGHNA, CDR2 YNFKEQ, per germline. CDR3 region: CASSPNPAGGFTDTQYF. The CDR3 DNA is TGTGCCAGCAGCCCGAATCCAGCGGGGGGGTTCACAGATACGCAGTATTTT.

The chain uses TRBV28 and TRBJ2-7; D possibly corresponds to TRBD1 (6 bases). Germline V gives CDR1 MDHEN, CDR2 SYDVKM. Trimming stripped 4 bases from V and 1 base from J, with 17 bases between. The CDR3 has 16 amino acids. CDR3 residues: CASSSQGGPRSYEQYF. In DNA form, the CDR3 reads TGTGCCAGCAGTTCACAGGGTGGGCCGCGGTCCTACGAGCAGTACTTC.

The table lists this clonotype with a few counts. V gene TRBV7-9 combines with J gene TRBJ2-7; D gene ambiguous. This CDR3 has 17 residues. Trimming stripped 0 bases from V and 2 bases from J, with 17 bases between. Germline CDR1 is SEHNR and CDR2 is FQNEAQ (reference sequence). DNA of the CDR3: TGTGCCAGCAGCTTAGCCGCTGGTCGGCTAAAGGCCTACGAGCAGTACTTC. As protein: CASSLAAGRLKAYEQYF.

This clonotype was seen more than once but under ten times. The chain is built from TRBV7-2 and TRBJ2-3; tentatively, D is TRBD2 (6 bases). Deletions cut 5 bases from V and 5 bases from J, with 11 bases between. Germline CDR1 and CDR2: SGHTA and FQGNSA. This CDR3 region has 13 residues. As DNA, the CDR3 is TGTGCCAGCAGCCAAAGGAGGGTAGATACGCAGTATTTT. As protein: CASSQRRVDTQYF.

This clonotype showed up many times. As DNA, the CDR3 is TGTGCCAGCAGTTTTAATAGCGGGGGACGCACAGATACGCAGTATTTT. It codes for CASSFNSGGRTDTQYF. V usage is TRBV12-3 or TRBV12-4 and J usage is TRBJ2-3; 9 bases align to TRBD2. J was trimmed by 1 base and V by 3 bases; bases with no gene match: 5. CDR3 length: 16 residues.

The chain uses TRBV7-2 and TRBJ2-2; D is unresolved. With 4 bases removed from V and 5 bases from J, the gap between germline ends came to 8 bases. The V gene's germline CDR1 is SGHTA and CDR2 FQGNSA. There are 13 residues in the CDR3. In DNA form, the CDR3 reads TGTGCCAGCAGCTACGGGTTAACCGGGGAGCTGTTTTTT. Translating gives CASSYGLTGELFF.

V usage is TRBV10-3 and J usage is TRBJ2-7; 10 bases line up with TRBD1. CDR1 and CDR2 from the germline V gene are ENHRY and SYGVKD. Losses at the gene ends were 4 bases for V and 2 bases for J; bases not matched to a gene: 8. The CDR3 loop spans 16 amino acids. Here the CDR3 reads CAISARTGGTAYEQYF. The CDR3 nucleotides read TGTGCCATCAGTGCGAGGACAGGGGGAACTGCCTACGAGCAGTACTTC.

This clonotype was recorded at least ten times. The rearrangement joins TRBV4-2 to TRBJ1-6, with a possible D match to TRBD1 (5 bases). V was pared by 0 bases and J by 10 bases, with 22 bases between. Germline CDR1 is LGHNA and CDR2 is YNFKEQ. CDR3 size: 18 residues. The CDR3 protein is CASSQDGGGDPLRSPLHF. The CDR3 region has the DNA TGTGCCAGCAGCCAAGACGGGGGAGGAGATCCCCTGCGGTCACCCCTCCACTTT.

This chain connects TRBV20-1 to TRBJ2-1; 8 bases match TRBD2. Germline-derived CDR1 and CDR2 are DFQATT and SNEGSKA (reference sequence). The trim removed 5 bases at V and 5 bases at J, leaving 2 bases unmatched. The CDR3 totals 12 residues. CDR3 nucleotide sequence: TGCAGTGCTGGGACTAGGAACAATGAGCAGTTCTTC. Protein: CSAGTRNNEQFF.

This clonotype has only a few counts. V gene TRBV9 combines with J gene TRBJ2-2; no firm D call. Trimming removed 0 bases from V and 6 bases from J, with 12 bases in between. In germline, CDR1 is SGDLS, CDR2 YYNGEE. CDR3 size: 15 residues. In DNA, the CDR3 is TGTGCCAGCAGCGTAGCCAGCAATTGGCCCGGGGAGCTGTTTTTT. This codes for CASSVASNWPGELFF.

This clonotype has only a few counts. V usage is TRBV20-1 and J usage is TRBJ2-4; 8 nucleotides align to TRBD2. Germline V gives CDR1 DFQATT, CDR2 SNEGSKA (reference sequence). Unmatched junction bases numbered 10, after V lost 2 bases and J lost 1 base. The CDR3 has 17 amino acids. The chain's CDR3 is CSARPSGGRIAKNIQYF. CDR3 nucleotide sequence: TGCAGTGCTAGACCCTCGGGCGGGAGGATTGCCAAAAACATTCAGTACTTC.

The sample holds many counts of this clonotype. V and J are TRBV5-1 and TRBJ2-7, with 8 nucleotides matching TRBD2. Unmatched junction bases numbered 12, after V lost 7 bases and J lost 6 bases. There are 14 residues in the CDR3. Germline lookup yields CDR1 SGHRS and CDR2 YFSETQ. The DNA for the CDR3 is TGCGCCAGCCATGAAAGCGGGAGTCGGTCCGAGCAGTACTTC. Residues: CASHESGSRSEQYF.

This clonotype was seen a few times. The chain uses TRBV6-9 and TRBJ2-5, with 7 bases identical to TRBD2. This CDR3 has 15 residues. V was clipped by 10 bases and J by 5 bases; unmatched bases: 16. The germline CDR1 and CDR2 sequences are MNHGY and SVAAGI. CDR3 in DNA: TGTGCCACCCCATTCTTGCGGGAGATGAGGGAGACCCAGTACTTC. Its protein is CATPFLREMRETQYF.

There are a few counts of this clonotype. CDR3 region: CSASSKTKNIQYF. Here the CDR3 DNA reads TGCAGTGCTAGCTCTAAAACCAAAAACATTCAGTACTTC. The chain recombines TRBV20-1 with TRBJ2-4; D call uncertain. The V gene lost 3 bases and the J gene lost 2 bases, with 8 bases spanning the gap. CDR3 size: 13 residues. CDR1 is DFQATT, CDR2 SNEGSKA, per germline (reference sequence).

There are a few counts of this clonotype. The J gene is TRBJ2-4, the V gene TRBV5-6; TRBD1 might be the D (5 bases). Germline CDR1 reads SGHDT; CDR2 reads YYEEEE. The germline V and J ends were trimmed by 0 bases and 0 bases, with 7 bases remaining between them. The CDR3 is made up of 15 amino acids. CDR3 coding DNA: TGTGCCAGCAGCTTGGAAAGGGGAGCCAAAAACATTCAGTACTTC. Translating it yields CASSLERGAKNIQYF.

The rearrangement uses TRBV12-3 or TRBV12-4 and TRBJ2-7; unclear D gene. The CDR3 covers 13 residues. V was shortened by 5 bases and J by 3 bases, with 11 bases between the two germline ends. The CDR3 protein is CASSHRKRYEQYF. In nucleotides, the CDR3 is TGTGCCAGCAGTCACAGAAAACGCTACGAGCAGTACTTC.

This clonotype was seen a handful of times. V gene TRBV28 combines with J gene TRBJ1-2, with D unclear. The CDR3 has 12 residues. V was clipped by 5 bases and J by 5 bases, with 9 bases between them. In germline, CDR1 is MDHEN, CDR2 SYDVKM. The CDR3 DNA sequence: TGTGCCAGCAGTGGACCGGGGTATGGCTACACCTTC. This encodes CASSGPGYGYTF.

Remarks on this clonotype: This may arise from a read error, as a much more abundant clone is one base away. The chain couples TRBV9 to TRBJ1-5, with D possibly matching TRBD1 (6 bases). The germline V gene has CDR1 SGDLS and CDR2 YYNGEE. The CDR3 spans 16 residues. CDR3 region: CVSSAGATAGNQPQHF. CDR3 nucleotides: TGTGTCAGCAGCGCAGGGGCCACGGCGGGCAATCAGCCCCAGCATTTT. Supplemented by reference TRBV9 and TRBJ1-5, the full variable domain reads DSGVTQTPKHLITATGQRVTLRCSPRSGDLSVYWYQQSLDQGLQFLIQYYNGEERAKGNILERFSAQQFPDLHSELNLSSLELGDSALYFCVSSAGATAGNQPQHFGDGTRLSIL.